These T cell receptor beta chains were read from a single sample in a study of T cells in Graves' hyperthyroidism and ophthalmopathy. Each CDR3 protein is one row after TCRdb ran MiXCR on the multiplex PCR reads. In the table there are around 720,000 distinct CDR3 sequences, roughly a third of which are singletons. The sample was blood. Receptors were obtained from a woman aged 40 to 50 with Graves' hyperthyroidism. Each CDR3 is given with its conserved first and last residue. D genes are given only for firm matches. The size of a clone is reported for some rows only, either as once, few or many, or as a class for expanded clones.

NA	few	TRBV6-4	TRBJ1-5	CASEGMGSRFNQPQHF	TGTGCCAGCGAAGGGATGGGGTCACGATTCAATCAGCCCCAGCATTTT
NA	NA	TRBV29-1	TRBJ1-5	CSAVEGGDQPQHF	TGCAGCGCAGTCGAGGGGGGGGATCAGCCCCAGCATTTT
NA	NA	TRBV29-1	TRBJ2-7	CSLRTDSYEQYF	TGCAGCTTGCGGACAGACTCCTACGAGCAGTACTTC
TRBD1	NA	TRBV10-2	TRBJ1-2	CASIGGSGQIYGYTF	TGCGCCAGCATTGGTGGTTCGGGACAGATCTATGGCTACACCTTC
NA	few	TRBV4-3	TRBJ1-3	CASSQDFHSGNTIYF	TGCGCCAGCAGCCAAGACTTTCATAGTGGAAACACCATATATTTT
TRBD1	NA	TRBV10-3	TRBJ2-7	CASSGTGLVRPYEQYF	TGTGCCAGCAGTGGGACAGGTCTTGTGCGACCCTACGAGCAGTACTTC
TRBD2	NA	TRBV24-1	TRBJ2-3	CATSPTSGRSMDTQYF	TGTGCCACCAGTCCGACTAGCGGGAGGTCCATGGATACGCAGTATTTT
TRBD2	NA	TRBV5-1	TRBJ2-7	CASSPRGAGDEQYF	TGCGCCAGCAGTCCGAGGGGCGCGGGAGACGAGCAGTACTTC
TRBD1	NA	TRBV14	TRBJ1-3	CASSQDFRPGTGPSSGNTIYF	TGTGCCAGCAGCCAAGACTTCCGTCCCGGGACAGGCCCGAGCTCTGGAAACACCATATATTTT
NA	NA	TRBV7-1	TRBJ2-3	CASSSWTASSTDTQYF	TGTGCCAGCAGCTCGTGGACAGCTTCTAGCACAGATACGCAGTATTTT
NA	many	TRBV14	TRBJ1-5	CASSLRDQPQHF	TGTGCCAGCAGCCTGCGAGATCAGCCCCAGCATTTT
TRBD1	many	TRBV5-1	TRBJ1-4	CASSSGGGEKLFF	TGTGCTAGCAGCTCAGGGGGCGGTGAAAAACTGTTTTTT
NA	many	TRBV7-2	TRBJ2-5	CASSQQETQYF	TGTGCCAGCAGCCAACAAGAGACCCAGTACTTC
TRBD1	many	TRBV19	TRBJ1-5	CASTPSGTVNQPQHF	TGTGCCAGTACCCCCTCCGGGACAGTCAATCAGCCCCAGCATTTT
NA	NA	TRBV6-2/TRBV6-3	TRBJ1-1	CASNPYAGKNTEAFF	TGTGCCAGCAATCCTTACGCGGGGAAGAACACTGAAGCTTTCTTT
NA	many	TRBV10-3	TRBJ1-1	CAAIGNTEAFF	TGTGCCGCCATAGGGAACACTGAAGCTTTCTTT
TRBD2	NA	TRBV15	TRBJ2-1	CATSRGLAAYNEQFF	TGTGCCACCAGCAGGGGACTAGCGGCGTACAATGAGCAGTTCTTC
NA	many	TRBV25-1	TRBJ2-6	CASSAIGLGSGANVLTF	TGTGCCAGCAGTGCTATTGGACTGGGCTCTGGGGCCAACGTCCTGACTTTC
NA	NA	TRBV7-9	TRBJ1-2	CASSLYSPFTRDGYTF	TGTGCCAGCAGCTTATATTCCCCGTTTACTCGGGATGGCTACACCTTC
TRBD1	NA	TRBV29-1	TRBJ1-1	CSVGRDRDSDAFF	TGCAGCGTTGGAAGGGACAGGGATTCTGATGCTTTCTTT
NA	NA	TRBV20-1	TRBJ1-5	CSATMGANGRGQPQHF	TGCAGTGCTACGATGGGAGCCAACGGGAGGGGCCAGCCCCAGCATTTT
NA	NA	TRBV2	TRBJ2-3	CALLGTVTDTQYF	TGTGCCTTACTTGGGACTGTCACAGATACGCAGTATTTT
TRBD2	NA	TRBV7-2	TRBJ2-1	CASSGLAGLIWNEQFF	TGTGCCAGCAGTGGGCTAGCGGGATTAATTTGGAATGAGCAGTTCTTC
NA	NA	TRBV6-5	TRBJ1-2	CASSYSGWGSYGYTF	TGTGCCAGCAGTTACTCGGGCTGGGGGTCCTATGGCTACACCTTC
NA	many	TRBV7-8	TRBJ2-2	CASSTHTGELFF	TGTGCCAGCAGCACACACACCGGGGAGCTGTTTTTT
NA	many	TRBV12-3/TRBV12-4	TRBJ1-3	CASRLTGNTIYF	TGTGCCAGCAGACTAACCGGAAACACCATATATTTT
TRBD1	few	TRBV6-2/TRBV6-3	TRBJ1-1	CASSYPPGQKAFF	TGTGCCAGCAGTTACCCTCCGGGACAGAAAGCTTTCTTT
TRBD1	many	TRBV7-8	TRBJ2-7	CASSDGTGKTYEQYF	TGTGCCAGCAGCGACGGGACAGGGAAAACCTACGAGCAGTACTTC
NA	many	TRBV24-1	TRBJ1-1	CATEGGNTEAFF	TGTGCCACCGAAGGGGGGAACACTGAAGCTTTCTTT
NA	few	TRBV27	TRBJ2-6	CASSAQGTAGANVLTF	TGTGCCAGCAGTGCACAAGGGACCGCTGGGGCCAACGTCCTGACTTTC
NA	many	TRBV10-2	TRBJ1-4	CASSWGANEKLFF	TGCGCCAGCAGCTGGGGTGCTAATGAAAAACTGTTTTTT
TRBD1	NA	TRBV7-9	TRBJ1-6	CASSPARDRGISPPHF	TGTGCCAGCAGCCCCGCCCGGGACAGGGGTATCTCACCCCCCCACTTT
NA	NA	TRBV29-1	TRBJ1-1	CSVDREMNTEAFF	TGCAGCGTGGACAGAGAGATGAACACTGAAGCTTTCTTT
TRBD1	many	TRBV7-9	TRBJ1-2	CASSWGDRTYGYTF	TGTGCCAGCAGCTGGGGGGACAGAACCTATGGCTACACCTTC
NA	NA	TRBV12-3/TRBV12-4	TRBJ1-4	CASSSSGSNEKLFF	TGTGCCAGCAGTTCTTCAGGGTCTAATGAAAAACTGTTTTTT
TRBD1	NA	TRBV29-1	TRBJ2-5	CSVIRDRDQETQYF	TGCAGCGTTATCCGGGACAGGGACCAAGAGACCCAGTACTTC
TRBD1	NA	TRBV29-1	TRBJ1-5	CGVPSSGTGGQPQHF	TGCGGCGTTCCTTCTAGCGGGACAGGGGGACAGCCCCAGCATTTT
NA	many	TRBV6-6	TRBJ1-1	CAAKQGLSEAFF	TGTGCCGCCAAACAGGGTCTGTCTGAAGCTTTCTTT
NA	few	TRBV7-2	TRBJ2-2	CASGYRQDTGELFF	TGTGCCAGCGGATACAGACAGGACACCGGGGAGCTGTTTTTT
TRBD1	NA	TRBV15	TRBJ1-2	CATSSYSRQGNYGYTF	TGTGCCACCAGCAGTTATAGCCGACAGGGGAACTATGGCTACACCTTC
NA	NA	TRBV19	TRBJ1-1	CASSMTGTGEAFF	TGTGCCAGTAGTATGACCGGGACGGGTGAAGCTTTCTTT
NA	many	TRBV29-1	TRBJ1-2	CSVDEGYGYTF	TGCAGCGTTGATGAGGGATATGGCTACACCTTC
NA	few	TRBV6-5	TRBJ2-2	CASSYSNSHTGELFF	TGTGCCAGCAGTTACTCGAATTCGCACACCGGGGAGCTGTTTTTT
TRBD1	few	TRBV20-1	TRBJ2-7	CSARDDRGLSYEQYF	TGCAGTGCTAGAGACGACAGGGGCCTATCCTACGAGCAGTACTTC
NA	many	TRBV7-9	TRBJ1-4	CASSLILGRGEKLFF	TGTGCCAGCAGCTTAATTTTGGGGCGAGGGGAAAAACTGTTTTTT
NA	many	TRBV7-2	TRBJ1-5	CASSLGGHLNQPQHF	TGTGCCAGCAGCTTAGGAGGGCACCTCAATCAGCCCCAGCATTTT
NA	many	TRBV5-1	TRBJ2-5	CASSLEARQETQYF	TGCGCCAGCAGCTTGGAGGCGCGTCAAGAGACCCAGTACTTC
TRBD1	NA	TRBV6-1	TRBJ2-7	CASSDLLTGWDRSSYEQYF	TGTGCCAGCAGTGATCTGCTGACGGGGTGGGACAGGTCTTCCTACGAGCAGTACTTC
TRBD1	few	TRBV2	TRBJ1-4	CASKWDRNNEKLFF	TGTGCCAGCAAATGGGACAGGAATAATGAAAAACTGTTTTTT
NA	few	TRBV3-2	TRBJ2-7	CASSPHRASYEQYF	TGTGCCAGCAGCCCCCACAGGGCTTCCTACGAGCAGTACTTC